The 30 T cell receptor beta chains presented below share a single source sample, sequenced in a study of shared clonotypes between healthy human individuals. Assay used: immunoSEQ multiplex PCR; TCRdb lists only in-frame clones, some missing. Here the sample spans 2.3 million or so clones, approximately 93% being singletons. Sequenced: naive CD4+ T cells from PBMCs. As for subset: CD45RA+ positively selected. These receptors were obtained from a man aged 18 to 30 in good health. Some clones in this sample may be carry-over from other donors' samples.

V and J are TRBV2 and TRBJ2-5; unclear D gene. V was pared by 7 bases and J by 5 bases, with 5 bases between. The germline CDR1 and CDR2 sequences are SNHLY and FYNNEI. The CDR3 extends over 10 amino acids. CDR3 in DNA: TGTGCCAGCACCAAGGAGACCCAGTACTTC. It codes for CASTKETQYF.

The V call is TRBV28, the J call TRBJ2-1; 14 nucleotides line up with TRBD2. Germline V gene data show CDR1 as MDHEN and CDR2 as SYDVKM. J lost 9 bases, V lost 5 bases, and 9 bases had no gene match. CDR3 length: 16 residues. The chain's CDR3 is CASSASGTSGRFEQFF. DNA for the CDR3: TGTGCCAGCAGTGCTAGCGGGACTAGCGGGAGATTTGAGCAGTTCTTC. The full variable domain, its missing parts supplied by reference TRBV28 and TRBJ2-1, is DVKVTQSSRYLVKRTGEKVFLECVQDMDHENMFWYRQDPGLGLRLIYFSYDVKMKEKGDIPEGYSVSREKKERFSLILESASTNQTSMYLCASSASGTSGRFEQFFGPGTRLTVL.

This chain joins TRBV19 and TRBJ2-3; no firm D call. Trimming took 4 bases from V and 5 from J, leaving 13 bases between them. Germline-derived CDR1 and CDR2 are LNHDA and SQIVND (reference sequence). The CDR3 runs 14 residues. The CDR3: CASSNGKRLDTQYF. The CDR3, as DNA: TGTGCCAGTAGTAACGGAAAGAGGTTAGATACGCAGTATTTT.

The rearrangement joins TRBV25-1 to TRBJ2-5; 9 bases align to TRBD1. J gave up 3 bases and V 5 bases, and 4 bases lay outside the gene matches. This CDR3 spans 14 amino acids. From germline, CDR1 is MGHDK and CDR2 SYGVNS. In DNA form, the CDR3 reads TGTGCCAGCAGTCCTCGGACAGGGGAAGAGACCCAGTACTTC. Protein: CASSPRTGEETQYF.

The CDR3 sequence: CASSYDRPNEKLFF. The CDR3 DNA sequence: TGTGCCAGCAGCTACGACAGGCCGAATGAAAAACTGTTTTTT. This sequence joins TRBV5-4 and TRBJ1-4, with a possible D match to TRBD1 (6 bases). This CDR3 has 14 amino acids. Germline CDR1 SGHNT, CDR2 YYREEE (reference sequence). V was shortened by 3 bases and J by 5 bases, with 11 bases between the two germline ends.

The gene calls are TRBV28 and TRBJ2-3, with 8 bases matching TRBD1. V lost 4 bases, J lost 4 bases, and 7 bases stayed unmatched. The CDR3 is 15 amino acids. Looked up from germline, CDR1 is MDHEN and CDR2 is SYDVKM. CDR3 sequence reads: CASSSRQGIADTQYF. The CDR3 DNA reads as TGTGCCAGCAGTTCCCGACAGGGGATCGCAGATACGCAGTATTTT.

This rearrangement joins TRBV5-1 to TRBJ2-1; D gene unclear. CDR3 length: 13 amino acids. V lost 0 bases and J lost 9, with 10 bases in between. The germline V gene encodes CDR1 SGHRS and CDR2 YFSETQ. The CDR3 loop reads CASSLVDGSEQFF. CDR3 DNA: TGCGCCAGCAGCTTGGTTGACGGCTCTGAGCAGTTCTTC.

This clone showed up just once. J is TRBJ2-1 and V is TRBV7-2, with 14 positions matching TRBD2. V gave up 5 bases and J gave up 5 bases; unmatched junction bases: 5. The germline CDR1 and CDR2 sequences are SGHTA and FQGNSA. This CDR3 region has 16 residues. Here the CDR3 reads CASSALGLAGDNEQFF. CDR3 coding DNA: TGTGCCAGCAGCGCCCTGGGACTAGCGGGGGACAATGAGCAGTTCTTC. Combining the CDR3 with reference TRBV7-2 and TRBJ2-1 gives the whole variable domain GAGVSQSPSNKVTEKGKDVELRCDPISGHTALYWYRQSLGQGLEFLIYFQGNSAPDKSGLPSDRFSAERTGGSVSTLTIQRTQQEDSAVYLCASSALGLAGDNEQFFGPGTRLTVL.

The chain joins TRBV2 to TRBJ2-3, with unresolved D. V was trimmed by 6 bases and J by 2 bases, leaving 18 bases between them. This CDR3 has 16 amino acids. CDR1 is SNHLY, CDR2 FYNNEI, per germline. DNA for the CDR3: TGTGCCAGCAGAGTTCAGCGAGCCGGCACCACAGATACGCAGTATTTT. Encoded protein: CASRVQRAGTTDTQYF.

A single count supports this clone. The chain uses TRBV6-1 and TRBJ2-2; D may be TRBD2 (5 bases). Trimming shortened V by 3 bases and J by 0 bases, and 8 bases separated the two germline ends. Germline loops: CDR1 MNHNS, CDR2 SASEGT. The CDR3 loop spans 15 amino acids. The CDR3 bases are TGTGCCAGCAGTGAGAGGGCCTCGAACACCGGGGAGCTGTTTTTT. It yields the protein CASSERASNTGELFF.

CDR3 DNA sequence: TGTGCCAGCAGTTACTCGATCCGGGGGGACACTGAAGCTTTCTTT. Its protein product is CASSYSIRGDTEAFF. The chain links TRBV6-5 to TRBJ1-1, with a possible D match to TRBD1 (5 bases). CDR1 and CDR2 (germline): MNHEY, SVGAGI. Deletions cut 0 bases from V and 3 bases from J, with 11 bases between. There are 15 residues in the CDR3.

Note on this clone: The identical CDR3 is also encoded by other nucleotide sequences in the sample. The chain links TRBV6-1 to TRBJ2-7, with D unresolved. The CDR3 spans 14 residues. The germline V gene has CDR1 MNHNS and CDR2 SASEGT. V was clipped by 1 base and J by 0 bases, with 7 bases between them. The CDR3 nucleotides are TGTGCCAGCAGTGAAGTCCGTCGCTCCTACGAGCAGTACTTC. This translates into CASSEVRRSYEQYF.

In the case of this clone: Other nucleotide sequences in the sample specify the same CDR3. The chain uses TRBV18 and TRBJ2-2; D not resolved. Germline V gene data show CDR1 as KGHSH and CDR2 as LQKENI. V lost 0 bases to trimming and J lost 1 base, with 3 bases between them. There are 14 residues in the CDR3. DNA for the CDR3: TGTGCCAGCTCACCACCTAAGAACACCGGGGAGCTGTTTTTT. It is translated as CASSPPKNTGELFF. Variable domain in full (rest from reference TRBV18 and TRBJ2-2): NAGVMQNPRHLVRRRGQEARLRCSPMKGHSHVYWYRQLPEEGLKFMVYLQKENIIDESGMPKERFSAEFPKEGPSILRIQQVVRGDSAAYFCASSPPKNTGELFFGEGSRLTVL.

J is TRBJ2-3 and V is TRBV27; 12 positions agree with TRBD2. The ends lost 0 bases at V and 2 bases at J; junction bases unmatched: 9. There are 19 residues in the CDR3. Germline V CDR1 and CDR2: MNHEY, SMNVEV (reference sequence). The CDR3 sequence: CASSLSSRGLAGHTDTQYF. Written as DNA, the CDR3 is TGTGCCAGCAGTTTATCTTCTAGAGGACTAGCGGGGCACACAGATACGCAGTATTTT.

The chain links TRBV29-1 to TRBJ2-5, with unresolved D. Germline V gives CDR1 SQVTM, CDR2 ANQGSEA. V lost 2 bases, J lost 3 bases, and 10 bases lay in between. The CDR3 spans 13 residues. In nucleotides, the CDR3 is TGCAGCGTTGAATGGTGGCAGAAAGAGACCCAGTACTTC. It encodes CSVEWWQKETQYF.

CDR3: CASSDRPSSGNTIYF. DNA of the CDR3: TGTGCCAGTAGTGACAGGCCAAGCTCTGGAAACACCATATATTTT. The J gene is TRBJ1-3, the V gene TRBV19; a weak D match, TRBD1 (6 bases). Germline CDR1 is LNHDA and CDR2 is SQIVND (reference sequence). The CDR3 has 15 residues. V lost 5 bases to trimming and J lost 0 bases, with 11 bases between them.

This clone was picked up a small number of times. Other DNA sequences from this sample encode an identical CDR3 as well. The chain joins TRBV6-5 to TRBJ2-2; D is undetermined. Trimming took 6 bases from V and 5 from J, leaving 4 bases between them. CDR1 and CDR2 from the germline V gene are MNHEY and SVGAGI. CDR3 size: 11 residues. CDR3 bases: TGTGCCAGCAGAAGAACCGGGGAGCTGTTTTTT. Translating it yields CASRRTGELFF.

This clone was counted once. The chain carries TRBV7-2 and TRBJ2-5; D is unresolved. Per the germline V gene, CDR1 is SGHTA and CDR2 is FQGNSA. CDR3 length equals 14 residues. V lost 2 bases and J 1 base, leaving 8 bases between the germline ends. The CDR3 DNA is TGTGCCAGCAGCTTACTTTACAGCCAAGAGACCCAGTACTTC. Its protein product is CASSLLYSQETQYF.

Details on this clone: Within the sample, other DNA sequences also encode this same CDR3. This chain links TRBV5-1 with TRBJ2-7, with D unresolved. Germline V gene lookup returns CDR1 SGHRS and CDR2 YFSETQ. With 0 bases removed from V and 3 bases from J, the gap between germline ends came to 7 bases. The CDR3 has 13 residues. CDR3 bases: TGCGCCAGCAGCTTGGTAGTAGGCTACGAGCAGTACTTC. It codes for CASSLVVGYEQYF. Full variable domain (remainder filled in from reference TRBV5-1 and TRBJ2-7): KAGVTQTPRYLIKTRGQQVTLSCSPISGHRSVSWYQQTPGQGLQFLFEYFSETQRNKGNFPGRFSGRQFSNSRSEMNVSTLELGDSALYLCASSLVVGYEQYFGPGTRLTVT.

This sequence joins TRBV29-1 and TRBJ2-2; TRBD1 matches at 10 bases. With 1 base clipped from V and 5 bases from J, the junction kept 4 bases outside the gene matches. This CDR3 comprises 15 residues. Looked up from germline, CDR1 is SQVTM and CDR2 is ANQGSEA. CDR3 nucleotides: TGCAGCGTTGAAGGGGACAGGGGAGGAACCGGGGAGCTGTTTTTT. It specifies CSVEGDRGGTGELFF.

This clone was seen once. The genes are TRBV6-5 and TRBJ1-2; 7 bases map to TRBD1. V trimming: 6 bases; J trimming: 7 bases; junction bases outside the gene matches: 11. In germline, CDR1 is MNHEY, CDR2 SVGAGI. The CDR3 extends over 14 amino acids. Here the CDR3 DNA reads TGTGCCAGCAGCAGAAGACAGGGAAGCATTGGCTACACCTTC. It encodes CASSRRQGSIGYTF.

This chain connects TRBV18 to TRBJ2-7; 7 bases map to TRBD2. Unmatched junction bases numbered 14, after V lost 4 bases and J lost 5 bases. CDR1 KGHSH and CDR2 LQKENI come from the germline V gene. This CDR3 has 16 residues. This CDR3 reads CASSRRGGEGRHEQYF. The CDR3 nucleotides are TGTGCCAGCTCACGTCGTGGGGGGGAGGGCCGCCACGAGCAGTACTTC.

CDR3 DNA sequence: TGCAGCGGTGGGGGGTACAATGAGCAGTTCTTC. Translation gives CSGGGYNEQFF. The chain combines TRBV29-1 with TRBJ2-1; maybe TRBD2 (6 bases). CDR1 is SQVTM, CDR2 ANQGSEA, per germline. V was trimmed by 7 bases and J by 4 bases, leaving 8 bases between them. The CDR3 spans 11 residues.

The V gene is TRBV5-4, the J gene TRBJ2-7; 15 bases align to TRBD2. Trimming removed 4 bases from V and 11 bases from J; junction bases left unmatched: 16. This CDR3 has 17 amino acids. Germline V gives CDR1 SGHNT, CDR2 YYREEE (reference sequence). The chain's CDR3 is CASSLGEPGLAGGTKYF. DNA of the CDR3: TGTGCCAGCAGCCTTGGAGAACCGGGACTAGCGGGAGGTACGAAGTACTTC.

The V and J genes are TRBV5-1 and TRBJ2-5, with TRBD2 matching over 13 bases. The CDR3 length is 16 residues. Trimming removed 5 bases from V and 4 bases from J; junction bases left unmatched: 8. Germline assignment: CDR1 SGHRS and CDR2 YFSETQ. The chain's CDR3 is CASSPRTSGSGETQYF. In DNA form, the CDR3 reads TGCGCCAGCAGTCCGCGGACTAGCGGGAGTGGAGAGACCCAGTACTTC.

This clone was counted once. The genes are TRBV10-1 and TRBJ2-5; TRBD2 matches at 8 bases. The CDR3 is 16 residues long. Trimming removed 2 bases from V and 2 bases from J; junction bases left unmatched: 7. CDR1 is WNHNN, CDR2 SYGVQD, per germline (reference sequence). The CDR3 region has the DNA TGCGCCAGCAGTGAGGGCTTTACTAGCGGACAAGAGACCCAGTACTTC. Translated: CASSEGFTSGQETQYF.

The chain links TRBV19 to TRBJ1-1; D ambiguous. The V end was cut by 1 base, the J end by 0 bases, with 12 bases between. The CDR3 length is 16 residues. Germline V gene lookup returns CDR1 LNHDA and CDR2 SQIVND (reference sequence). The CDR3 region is CASSIGGRPMNTEAFF. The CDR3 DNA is TGTGCCAGTAGTATAGGAGGACGCCCTATGAACACTGAAGCTTTCTTT.

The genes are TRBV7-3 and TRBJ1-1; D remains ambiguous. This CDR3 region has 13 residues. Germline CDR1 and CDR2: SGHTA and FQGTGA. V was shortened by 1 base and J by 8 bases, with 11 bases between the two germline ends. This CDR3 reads CASSLIGSAEAFF. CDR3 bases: TGTGCCAGCAGCTTAATCGGGAGCGCCGAAGCTTTCTTT.

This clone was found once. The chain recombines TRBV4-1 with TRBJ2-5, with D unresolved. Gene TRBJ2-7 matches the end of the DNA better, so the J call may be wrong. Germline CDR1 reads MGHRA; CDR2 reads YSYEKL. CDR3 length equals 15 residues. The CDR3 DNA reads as TGCGCCAGCAGCCAAGTTGAAAACCTCTCCTACGAGCAGTACTTC. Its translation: CASSQVENLSYEQYF.

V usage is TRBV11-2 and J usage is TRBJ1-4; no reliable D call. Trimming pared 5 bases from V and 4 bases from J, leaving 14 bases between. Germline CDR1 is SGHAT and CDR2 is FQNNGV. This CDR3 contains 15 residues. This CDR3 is CASSPLGRNNEKLFF. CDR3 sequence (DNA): TGTGCCAGCAGCCCCCTGGGCAGGAATAATGAAAAACTGTTTTTT.